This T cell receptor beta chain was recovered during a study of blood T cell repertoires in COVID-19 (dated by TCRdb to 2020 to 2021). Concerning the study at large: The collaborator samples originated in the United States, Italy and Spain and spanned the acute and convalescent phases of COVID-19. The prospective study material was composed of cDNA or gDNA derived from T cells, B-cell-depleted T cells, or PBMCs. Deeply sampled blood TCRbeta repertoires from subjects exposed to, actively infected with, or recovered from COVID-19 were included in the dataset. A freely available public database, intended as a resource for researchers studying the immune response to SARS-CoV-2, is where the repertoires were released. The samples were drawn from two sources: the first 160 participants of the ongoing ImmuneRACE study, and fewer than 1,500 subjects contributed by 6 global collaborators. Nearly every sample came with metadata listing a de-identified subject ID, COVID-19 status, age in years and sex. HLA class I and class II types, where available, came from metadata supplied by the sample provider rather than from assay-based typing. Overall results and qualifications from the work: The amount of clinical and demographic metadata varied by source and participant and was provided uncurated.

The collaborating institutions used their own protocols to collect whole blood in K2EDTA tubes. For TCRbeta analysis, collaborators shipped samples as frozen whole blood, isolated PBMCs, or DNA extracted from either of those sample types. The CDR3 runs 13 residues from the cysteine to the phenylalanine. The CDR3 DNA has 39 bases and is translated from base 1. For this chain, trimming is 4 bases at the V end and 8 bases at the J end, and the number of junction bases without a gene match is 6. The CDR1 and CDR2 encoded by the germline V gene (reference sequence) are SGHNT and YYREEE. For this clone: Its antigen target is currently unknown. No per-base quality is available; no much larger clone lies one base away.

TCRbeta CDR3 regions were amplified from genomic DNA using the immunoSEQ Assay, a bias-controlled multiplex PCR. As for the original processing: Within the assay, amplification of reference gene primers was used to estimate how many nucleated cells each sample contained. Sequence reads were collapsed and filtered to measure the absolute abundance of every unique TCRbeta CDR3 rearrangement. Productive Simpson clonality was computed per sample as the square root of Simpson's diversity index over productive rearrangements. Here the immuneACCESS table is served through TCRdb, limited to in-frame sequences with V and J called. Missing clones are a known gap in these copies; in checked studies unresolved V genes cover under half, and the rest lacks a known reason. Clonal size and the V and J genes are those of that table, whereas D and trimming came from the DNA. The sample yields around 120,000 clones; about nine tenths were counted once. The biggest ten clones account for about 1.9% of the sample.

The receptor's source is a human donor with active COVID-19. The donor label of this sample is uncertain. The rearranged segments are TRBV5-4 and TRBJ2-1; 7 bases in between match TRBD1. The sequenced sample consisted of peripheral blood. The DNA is TGTGCCAGCAGCAAGACAGGGAACGATGAGCAGTTCTTC. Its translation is CASSKTGNDEQFF.